Following are 25 T cell receptor beta chains from one sample sequenced in a study of blood T cell repertoires in COVID-19. Profiled with immunoSEQ multiplex PCR; TCRdb holds only in-frame clones, not every one. This sample has nearly 25,000 clones, with about 89% found just once. The sample consisted of peripheral blood. The receptors shown here come from a man in his 70s with acute or convalescent COVID-19.

This chain joins TRBV7-9 and TRBJ2-3, with D unresolved. The CDR3 spans 13 residues. The germline V and J ends were trimmed by 2 bases and 5 bases, with 8 bases remaining between them. The germline V gene has CDR1 SEHNR and CDR2 FQNEAQ (reference sequence). As DNA, the CDR3 is TGTGCCAGCAGCTTACGAGTAGAAGATACGCAGTATTTT. This encodes CASSLRVEDTQYF.

This clone was seen once. The rearrangement links TRBV23-1 to TRBJ2-2; the D gene is possibly TRBD1 (6 bases). TRBV23-1 is flagged as an ORF with uncertain function. This CDR3 has 12 residues. Trimming removed 3 bases from V and 8 bases from J, with 7 bases in between. This chain's CDR3 is CASSQGTGELFF. Written as DNA, the CDR3 is TGCGCCAGCAGTCAGGGGACAGGGGAGCTGTTTTTT.

The rearrangement links TRBV5-1 to TRBJ2-5; 8 bases are shared with TRBD1. CDR3 length: 16 residues. The germline gives CDR1 SGHRS, CDR2 YFSETQ. V was clipped by 0 bases and J by 1 base; unmatched bases: 5. CDR3 coding DNA: TGCGCCAGCAGCTTGGGATCGGACAGGGCCCAAGAGACCCAGTACTTC. It specifies CASSLGSDRAQETQYF. Using reference TRBV5-1 and TRBJ2-5 for the parts outside the CDR3, the full variable domain is KAGVTQTPRYLIKTRGQQVTLSCSPISGHRSVSWYQQTPGQGLQFLFEYFSETQRNKGNFPGRFSGRQFSNSRSEMNVSTLELGDSALYLCASSLGSDRAQETQYFGPGTRLLVL.

A single count supports this clone. The gene calls are TRBV5-5 and TRBJ1-3, with TRBD1 identical over 9 bases. Germline V gene lookup returns CDR1 SGHKS and CDR2 YYEKEE (reference sequence). V lost 4 bases, J lost 1 base, and 9 bases stayed unmatched. The CDR3 spans 17 residues. CDR3 nucleotide sequence: TGTGCCAGCAGCCTTGAGGTACAGGGGGCATCTGGAAACACCATATATTTT. The encoded protein is CASSLEVQGASGNTIYF.

The J gene is TRBJ2-5, the V gene TRBV5-6; a weak D match, TRBD1 (6 bases). The CDR3 is made up of 16 amino acids. Germline V gives CDR1 SGHDT, CDR2 YYEEEE. Trimming took 1 base from V and 5 from J, leaving 18 bases between them. In DNA form, the CDR3 reads TGTGCCAGCAGCTTGCGGGACAACCCGATGCGGGAGACCCAGTACTTC. As protein: CASSLRDNPMRETQYF.

V and J are TRBV9 and TRBJ1-6, with D possibly matching TRBD1 (5 bases). Looked up from germline, CDR1 is SGDLS and CDR2 is YYNGEE. Trimming stripped 6 bases from V and 7 bases from J, with 14 bases between. The CDR3 totals 14 residues. DNA of the CDR3: TGTGCCAGCAAGAAGGGCAGGGCCAATTCACCCCTCCACTTT. Translating gives CASKKGRANSPLHF. The full variable domain, with the rest looked up from reference TRBV9 and TRBJ1-6, is DSGVTQTPKHLITATGQRVTLRCSPRSGDLSVYWYQQSLDQGLQFLIQYYNGEERAKGNILERFSAQQFPDLHSELNLSSLELGDSALYFCASKKGRANSPLHFGNGTRLTVT.

The chain joins TRBV27 to TRBJ1-4; TRBD1 agrees at 7 bases. Germline V gene lookup returns CDR1 MNHEY and CDR2 SMNVEV (reference sequence). CDR3 length equals 15 residues. With V trimmed by 4 bases and J by 7 bases, 9 bases remained unmatched. CDR3 nucleotides: TGTGCCAGCAGTTCTTCCGGACAGGTCGGTGAAAAACTGTTTTTT. Protein: CASSSSGQVGEKLFF. The variable domain in full, completed from reference TRBV27 and TRBJ1-4, reads EAQVTQNPRYLITVTGKKLTVTCSQNMNHEYMSWYRQDPGLGLRQIYYSMNVEVTDKGDVPEGYKVSRKEKRNFPLILESPSPNQTSLYFCASSSSGQVGEKLFFGSGTQLSVL.

This clone was observed a single time. This chain joins TRBV6-6 and TRBJ2-2, with 8 bases lining up with TRBD2. The CDR3 runs 14 residues. Germline loops: CDR1 MNHNY, CDR2 SVGAGI (reference sequence). Trimming at V came to 9 bases and at J to 4 bases, leaving 7 bases not matched to a gene. The DNA of the CDR3 is TGTGCCAGTCGGGGGGGTCTCGGCACCGGGGAGCTGTTTTTT. This codes for CASRGGLGTGELFF.

The chain uses TRBV19 and TRBJ1-5; the D gene is possibly TRBD1 (5 bases). There are 14 residues in the CDR3. V was trimmed by 9 bases and J by 3 bases, leaving 15 bases between them. CDR1 and CDR2 from the germline V gene are LNHDA and SQIVND (reference sequence). The CDR3 DNA is TGTGCCAGCGCCCACGCGGGACTCAATCAGCCCCAGCATTTT. Translating it yields CASAHAGLNQPQHF. The whole variable domain, remainder taken from reference TRBV19 and TRBJ1-5, is DGGITQSPKYLFRKEGQNVTLSCEQNLNHDAMYWYRQDPGQGLRLIYYSQIVNDFQKGDIAEGYSVSREKKESFPLTVTSAQKNPTAFYLCASAHAGLNQPQHFGDGTRLSIL.

J is TRBJ1-4 and V is TRBV2; D perhaps matches TRBD1 (5 bases). CDR3 length: 14 residues. Trimming cost V 7 bases and J 7 bases, with 16 bases left between them. Germline loops: CDR1 SNHLY, CDR2 FYNNEI. CDR3 protein: CASIAGYFSEKLFF. CDR3 coding DNA: TGTGCCAGCATAGCAGGGTACTTTTCTGAAAAACTGTTTTTT. The full variable domain, completed using reference TRBV2 and TRBJ1-4, is EPEVTQTPSHQVTQMGQEVILRCVPISNHLYFYWYRQILGQKVEFLVSFYNNEISEKSEIFDDQFSVERPDGSNFTLKIRSTKLEDSAMYFCASIAGYFSEKLFFGSGTQLSVL.

The rearrangement links TRBV5-1 to TRBJ1-3, with unresolved D. V was shortened by 4 bases and J by 4 bases, with 9 bases between the two germline ends. Germline V gene lookup returns CDR1 SGHRS and CDR2 YFSETQ. The CDR3 extends over 13 amino acids. CDR3 DNA: TGCGCCAGCAGCGCGGGTAACGGAAACACCATATATTTT. It encodes CASSAGNGNTIYF.

This CDR3 is CASSEDRWDSDRETQYF. In DNA, the CDR3 is TGTGCCAGCAGTGAAGACCGATGGGACAGCGATCGTGAGACCCAGTACTTC. V and J are TRBV28 and TRBJ2-5; the match to TRBD1 covers 7 bases. Germline trimming cut 5 bases from V and 5 bases from J; bases unmatched to any gene: 17. The CDR3 extends over 17 amino acids. Germline V gene data show CDR1 as MDHEN and CDR2 as SYDVKM.

The chain links TRBV7-2 to TRBJ2-5; 9 bases are shared with TRBD1. V shed 5 bases, J shed 6 bases, and the junction held 4 bases outside the gene matches. The CDR3 totals 13 residues. CDR1 is SGHTA and CDR2 is FQGNSA in the germline V gene. CDR3 coding DNA: TGTGCCAGCAGCATACAGGGGGCGAAGACCCAGTACTTC. It specifies CASSIQGAKTQYF.

This clone appeared a single time. The V gene is TRBV13, the J gene TRBJ2-2; TRBD2 agrees at 8 bases. CDR1 and CDR2 from the germline V gene are PRHDT and FYEKMQ (reference sequence). The CDR3 spans 15 residues. With V trimmed by 3 bases and J by 0 bases, 0 bases remained unmatched. The CDR3 DNA reads TGTGCCAGCAGCTTTAGCGGGGCGAACACCGGGGAGCTGTTTTTT. It is translated as CASSFSGANTGELFF.

V is TRBV4-2 and J is TRBJ1-3; weak D call: TRBD1 (6 bases). This CDR3 region has 18 residues. In germline, CDR1 is LGHNA, CDR2 YNFKEQ. V shed 4 bases and J shed 0 bases, with 19 bases lying between them. Written as DNA, the CDR3 is TGTGCCAGCAGCCCCAATAGGGGGGGACGCAGCTCTGGAAACACCATATATTTT. Translation: CASSPNRGGRSSGNTIYF.

The V and J genes are TRBV20-1 and TRBJ2-7; 7 bases align to TRBD2. The length of the CDR3 is 14 residues. Germline trimming cut 3 bases from V and 0 bases from J; bases unmatched to any gene: 5. CDR1 and CDR2 (germline): DFQATT, SNEGSKA (reference sequence). The CDR3 DNA reads as TGCAGTGCTAGTATCGGGGGGACCTCCTACGAGCAGTACTTC. Its protein product is CSASIGGTSYEQYF.

The chain's CDR3 is CASSPGPAYEQYF. DNA of the CDR3: TGTGCCAGCAGCCCAGGCCCGGCCTACGAGCAGTACTTC. The chain links TRBV14 to TRBJ2-7, with D uncertain. The germline V gene has CDR1 SGHDN and CDR2 FVKESK. V dropped 4 bases and J dropped 2 bases, with 9 bases sitting between them. CDR3 length: 13 amino acids.

Note on this clone: The sample holds other DNA sequences that translate to the same CDR3. The chain is built from TRBV7-3 and TRBJ2-3, with TRBD2 identical over 8 bases. Germline lookup yields CDR1 SGHTA and CDR2 FQGTGA. J was trimmed by 0 bases and V by 5 bases; bases with no gene match: 4. The length of the CDR3 is 15 residues. CDR3: CASSRAGGSTDTQYF. CDR3 sequence (DNA): TGTGCCAGCAGCCGGGCGGGGGGAAGCACAGATACGCAGTATTTT.

The V call is TRBV15, the J call TRBJ2-5; 7 bases line up with TRBD2. With V trimmed by 1 base and J by 5 bases, 13 bases remained unmatched. The CDR3 sequence is 17 residues long. CDR1 is LNHNV and CDR2 is YYDKDF in the germline V gene (reference sequence). DNA of the CDR3: TGTGCCACCAGCAGAGGTCGGGACTATACCCTCGGGGAGACCCAGTACTTC. This codes for CATSRGRDYTLGETQYF.

The chain combines TRBV15 with TRBJ2-5, with D perhaps matching TRBD2 (6 bases). Germline values: CDR1 LNHNV, CDR2 YYDKDF (reference sequence). The CDR3 loop spans 15 amino acids. V shed 0 bases and J shed 5 bases, with 13 bases lying between them. Here the CDR3 DNA reads TGTGCCACCAGCAGAGATGGAGGGGACCGGGAGACCCAGTACTTC. Translation gives CATSRDGGDRETQYF. Full variable domain (remainder filled in from reference TRBV15 and TRBJ2-5): DAMVIQNPRYQVTQFGKPVTLSCSQTLNHNVMYWYQQKSSQAPKLLFHYYDKDFNNEADTPDNFQSRRPNTSFCFLDIRSPGLGDTAMYLCATSRDGGDRETQYFGPGTRLLVL.

The chain couples TRBV3-1 (or the pseudogene TRBV3-2) to TRBJ1-4; TRBD1 matches 10 bases. Trimming at V came to 1 base and at J to 7 bases, leaving 3 bases not matched to a gene. The CDR3 extends over 15 amino acids. Germline V lookup: CDR1 LGHDT, CDR2 YNNKEL (reference sequence). The CDR3 protein is CASSQGTGGFEKLFF. CDR3 nucleotides: TGTGCCAGCAGCCAAGGGACAGGGGGGTTTGAAAAACTGTTTTTT.

V gene TRBV7-2 combines with J gene TRBJ1-6, with TRBD1 as a possible D gene (5 bases). Germline CDR1 reads SGHTA; CDR2 reads FQGNSA. Trimming removed 2 bases from V and 5 bases from J, with 19 bases in between. This CDR3 contains 18 residues. The CDR3 region is CASSLSPYRQRNNSPLHF. The CDR3, as DNA: TGTGCCAGCAGCTTATCCCCCTATAGACAGCGAAATAATTCACCCCTCCACTTT.

This clone was detected only once. The chain couples TRBV24-1 to TRBJ2-2; 15 nucleotides agree with TRBD2. The CDR3 covers 18 residues. Per the germline V gene, CDR1 is KGHDR and CDR2 is SFDVKD. V was pared by 4 bases and J by 10 bases, with 12 bases of the junction left unmatched. CDR3 DNA sequence: TGTGCCACCAGTGAGTCCGACGGGACTAGCGGGAGGTATATGGAGCTGTTTTTT. Translated: CATSESDGTSGRYMELFF.

This clone was counted a single time. The V call is TRBV5-1, the J call TRBJ2-7; TRBD1 agrees at 9 bases. Trimming took 3 bases from V and 3 from J; bases not matched to a gene: 1. The CDR3 extends over 13 amino acids. In germline, CDR1 is SGHRS, CDR2 YFSETQ. CDR3 DNA: TGCGCCAGCAGCTCGGGACAGGGCTACGAGCAGTACTTC. This encodes CASSSGQGYEQYF.

This rearrangement joins TRBV10-3 to TRBJ2-1; no clear D gene. The germline V gene has CDR1 ENHRY and CDR2 SYGVKD. The CDR3 spans 13 residues. The V and J ends lost 1 base and 8 bases respectively, with 9 bases between them. CDR3 sequence: CAISELQFDEQFF. CDR3 nucleotides: TGTGCCATCAGTGAGTTGCAGTTCGATGAGCAGTTCTTC.